The 20 T cell receptor beta chains in this list originate from one sample, sequenced in a study of shared clonotypes between healthy human individuals (TCRdb year 2020). Library prep was done by the immunoSEQ multiplex PCR assay. The table was pulled from immuneACCESS by TCRdb, which kept in-frame rearrangements only. Such tables lose some clones; where checked, under half of the loss comes from unresolved V genes, and the rest has no known cause. The sample records approximately 2.5 million clones, around 94% of which are singletons. The ten most abundant clones make up more than 0.12% of the sample. The sequencing input was naive CD4+ T cells sorted from blood. The cell subset or site label of this sample denotes: CD45RA+ positively selected. Every receptor here comes from a man aged 18 to 30 in good health.

This clone was recorded once. The chain uses TRBV18 and TRBJ2-7; D not resolved. CDR1 and CDR2 (germline): KGHSH, LQKENI. The CDR3 covers 12 residues. The ends were cut back, 1 base at V and 7 bases at J, with 8 bases in the middle. This CDR3 reads CASSPRTQEQYF. Here the CDR3 DNA reads TGTGCCAGCTCACCACGTACGCAAGAGCAGTACTTC.

Note on this clone: The same CDR3 also results from other DNA sequences found in this sample. The chain employs TRBV5-1 and TRBJ1-3; 8 nucleotides align to TRBD1. V gave up 3 bases and J gave up 2 bases; unmatched junction bases: 1. CDR3 length equals 14 residues. Germline CDR1 reads SGHRS; CDR2 reads YFSETQ. CDR3 sequence reads: CASSSDRAGNTIYF. DNA for the CDR3: TGCGCCAGCAGCTCGGACAGGGCTGGAAACACCATATATTTT.

The chain couples TRBV7-6 to TRBJ2-7, with D tentatively TRBD1 or TRBD2 (5 bases each). Germline lookup yields CDR1 SGHVS and CDR2 FNYEAQ. Trimming took 5 bases from V and 2 from J, leaving 13 bases between them. This CDR3 comprises 14 residues. This CDR3 is CASSRLTGPYEQYF. In nucleotides, the CDR3 is TGTGCCAGCAGCCGTCTAACGGGGCCCTACGAGCAGTACTTC.

The chain links TRBV19 to TRBJ2-7; tentative D call: TRBD2 (7 bases). Trimming took 3 bases from V and 6 from J, leaving 21 bases between them. The V gene's germline CDR1 is LNHDA and CDR2 SQIVND (reference sequence). This CDR3 has 16 amino acids. CDR3 nucleotide sequence: TGTGCCAGTAGTATGGGTGGGGGGGCCAAGTTCGGCGAGCAGTACTTC. Its protein is CASSMGGGAKFGEQYF.

This chain links TRBV25-1 with TRBJ1-3; no clear D. CDR1 is MGHDK and CDR2 is SYGVNS in the germline V gene. V shed 2 bases and J shed 0 bases, with 8 bases lying between them. The CDR3 is 15 amino acids. This CDR3 is CASSEGGSSGNTIYF. In DNA, the CDR3 is TGTGCCAGCAGTGAAGGCGGATCCTCTGGAAACACCATATATTTT.

Remarks on this clone: Additional DNA sequences in this sample encode the identical CDR3. V gene TRBV6-5 combines with J gene TRBJ1-1; D is undetermined. Germline values: CDR1 MNHEY, CDR2 SVGAGI. V dropped 0 bases and J dropped 0 bases, with 2 bases sitting between them. This CDR3 spans 13 amino acids. The CDR3 DNA reads TGTGCCAGCAGTTACTCAGTGAACACTGAAGCTTTCTTT. Translated, it gives CASSYSVNTEAFF.

This clone was found once. The gene calls are TRBV19 and TRBJ1-2; D is unclear. Germline CDR1 LNHDA, CDR2 SQIVND (reference sequence). This CDR3 has 12 amino acids. Trimming removed 5 bases from V and 8 bases from J, with 12 bases in between. The CDR3 DNA is TGTGCCAGTAGTTTGGGTGTGCTCGGCTACACCTTC. Amino acid sequence: CASSLGVLGYTF.

This chain links TRBV5-4 with TRBJ2-5; 7 nucleotides match TRBD1. The trim removed 4 bases at V and 3 bases at J, leaving 6 bases unmatched. This CDR3 spans 14 amino acids. CDR1 and CDR2 from the germline V gene are SGHNT and YYREEE (reference sequence). The CDR3 DNA reads TGTGCCAGCAGCCTGGGACAGAGGGAAGAGACCCAGTACTTC. Its translation is CASSLGQREETQYF.

The chain carries TRBV15 and TRBJ2-3, with 9 bases fitting TRBD1. J was trimmed by 4 bases and V by 8 bases; bases with no gene match: 7. The length of the CDR3 is 14 residues. Germline lookup yields CDR1 LNHNV and CDR2 YYDKDF (reference sequence). The CDR3 loop reads CATAGTGSADTQYF. Here the CDR3 DNA reads TGTGCCACCGCCGGGACAGGGTCGGCAGATACGCAGTATTTT.

A note on this clone: This CDR3 is also generated by other DNA sequences in the sample. DNA for the CDR3: TGTGCCAGCAGCCTCCGGGGGCAGCCGAATGAAAAACTGTTTTTT. It codes for CASSLRGQPNEKLFF. This chain uses TRBV7-9 with TRBJ1-4; possible D gene TRBD1, 6 bases. The CDR3 length is 15 residues. Trimming took off 5 bases at V and 5 bases at J, with 15 bases between the two ends. In germline, CDR1 is SEHNR, CDR2 FQNEAQ (reference sequence).

Remarks on this clone: The same CDR3 arises from other DNA sequences in this sample as well. This chain joins TRBV7-2 and TRBJ2-5, with TRBD1 as a possible D gene (6 bases). Per the germline V gene, CDR1 is SGHTA and CDR2 is FQGNSA. Trimming left V 3 bases short and J 5 bases short, with 10 bases between. CDR3 length: 13 amino acids. The CDR3 reads CASSFGGRETQYF. DNA for the CDR3: TGTGCCAGCAGCTTTGGGGGCAGGGAGACCCAGTACTTC. Complete variable domain (other parts from reference TRBV7-2 and TRBJ2-5): GAGVSQSPSNKVTEKGKDVELRCDPISGHTALYWYRQSLGQGLEFLIYFQGNSAPDKSGLPSDRFSAERTGGSVSTLTIQRTQQEDSAVYLCASSFGGRETQYFGPGTRLLVL.

The chain is built from TRBV28 and TRBJ2-2; possibly TRBD2 for D (5 bases). Trimming cost V 4 bases and J 8 bases, with 11 bases left between them. Germline CDR1 is MDHEN and CDR2 is SYDVKM. This CDR3 is 13 amino acids long. CDR3 DNA sequence: TGTGCCAGCAGTTCGGGGATGTCTGGGGAGCTGTTTTTT. It translates to CASSSGMSGELFF.

This chain links TRBV19 with TRBJ2-1, with 9 positions matching TRBD1. Germline CDR1 and CDR2: LNHDA and SQIVND (reference sequence). V dropped 5 bases and J dropped 3; count of bases not matched to a gene: 5. The length of the CDR3 is 15 residues. CDR3 DNA: TGTGCCAGTAGTCGGGGACAGGGTATCTACAATGAGCAGTTCTTC. Protein: CASSRGQGIYNEQFF. Using reference TRBV19 and TRBJ2-1 for the parts outside the CDR3, the full variable domain is DGGITQSPKYLFRKEGQNVTLSCEQNLNHDAMYWYRQDPGQGLRLIYYSQIVNDFQKGDIAEGYSVSREKKESFPLTVTSAQKNPTAFYLCASSRGQGIYNEQFFGPGTRLTVL.

The chain carries TRBV28 and TRBJ1-5; D is unclear. There are 14 residues in the CDR3. Per germline, CDR1 MDHEN and CDR2 SYDVKM. The germline V and J ends were trimmed by 3 bases and 4 bases, with 10 bases remaining between them. CDR3 sequence reads: CASSFPETNQPQHF. CDR3 DNA sequence: TGTGCCAGCAGTTTTCCCGAGACGAATCAGCCCCAGCATTTT. Together with reference TRBV28 and TRBJ1-5, the CDR3 gives the full variable domain: DVKVTQSSRYLVKRTGEKVFLECVQDMDHENMFWYRQDPGLGLRLIYFSYDVKMKEKGDIPEGYSVSREKKERFSLILESASTNQTSMYLCASSFPETNQPQHFGDGTRLSIL.

The gene calls are TRBV15 and TRBJ1-2; no definite D call. CDR3 length equals 13 residues. Per germline, CDR1 LNHNV and CDR2 YYDKDF (reference sequence). V lost 8 bases to trimming and J lost 7 bases, with 17 bases between them. CDR3 sequence reads: CATGRGAAGGYTF. The CDR3 DNA is TGTGCCACCGGGCGGGGTGCTGCTGGTGGCTACACCTTC.

CDR3 region: CASRPRPGGNYNEQFF. In DNA, the CDR3 is TGTGCCAGCAGGCCTCGTCCGGGGGGTAATTACAATGAGCAGTTCTTC. The chain joins TRBV6-4 to TRBJ2-1; 7 bases are shared with TRBD2. This CDR3 contains 16 residues. Per germline, CDR1 MRHNA and CDR2 SNTAGT. Trimming cost V 6 bases and J 4 bases; bases outside gene matches: 12.

The rearrangement uses TRBV28 and TRBJ2-2, with D uncertain. The CDR3 covers 11 residues. Trimming took 4 bases from V and 8 from J, leaving 5 bases between them. Germline V gene lookup returns CDR1 MDHEN and CDR2 SYDVKM. CDR3 loop: CASSWAGELFF. For the CDR3, the DNA is TGTGCCAGCAGTTGGGCTGGGGAGCTGTTTTTT.

The sample holds one count of this clone. The V and J genes are TRBV10-2 and TRBJ2-6, with D unresolved. V was clipped by 0 bases and J by 4 bases, with 4 bases between them. The CDR3 extends over 14 amino acids. Germline V gene data show CDR1 as WSHSY and CDR2 as SAAADI. This chain's CDR3 is CASSESGGANVLTF. DNA of the CDR3: TGCGCCAGCAGTGAGTCGGGAGGGGCCAACGTCCTGACTTTC.

This chain joins TRBV28 and TRBJ1-1; the match to TRBD1 covers 10 bases. This CDR3 is built from 15 residues. The trim removed 5 bases at V and 5 bases at J, leaving 8 bases unmatched. In germline, CDR1 is MDHEN, CDR2 SYDVKM. CDR3 nucleotide sequence: TGTGCCAGCAGTGGAAGGGGACAGGGGTGGACTGAAGCTTTCTTT. It codes for CASSGRGQGWTEAFF.

The V gene is TRBV7-2, the J gene TRBJ2-1; a possible D gene is TRBD2 (5 bases). Germline V gene lookup returns CDR1 SGHTA and CDR2 FQGNSA. Trimming pared 10 bases from V and 4 bases from J, leaving 11 bases between. The CDR3 is 12 residues long. CDR3 amino acids: CAISRAYNEQFF. CDR3 in DNA: TGTGCCATTTCGAGGGCGTACAATGAGCAGTTCTTC. Complete variable domain (other parts from reference TRBV7-2 and TRBJ2-1): GAGVSQSPSNKVTEKGKDVELRCDPISGHTALYWYRQSLGQGLEFLIYFQGNSAPDKSGLPSDRFSAERTGGSVSTLTIQRTQQEDSAVYLCAISRAYNEQFFGPGTRLTVL.